Below are 20 T cell receptor beta chains sequenced from a single sample in a study of PD-L1 blockade in urothelial cancer. Here immunoSEQ multiplex PCR was the method, and the copy in TCRdb shows in-frame clones only, minus some. The table has about 44,000 clones, around 80% seen once. Sequenced material: PBMCs, taken around atezolizumab (anti-PD-L1) treatment. All receptors derive from a man aged 65 to 85 with urothelial cancer.

The CDR3 nucleotides are TGTGCCAGCAGCTTGGGACAGGGGGCCTATCCGAACACCGGGGAGCTGTTTTTT. This codes for CASSLGQGAYPNTGELFF. The chain uses TRBV13 and TRBJ2-2; 12 bases are a match to TRBD1. Looked up from germline, CDR1 is PRHDT and CDR2 is FYEKMQ (reference sequence). CDR3 size: 18 residues. V lost 3 bases and J lost 0; bases outside the gene matches: 5.

The chain joins TRBV28 to TRBJ1-5; D gene uncertain. This CDR3 has 16 residues. Germline V lookup: CDR1 MDHEN, CDR2 SYDVKM. V was cut by 5 bases and J by 0 bases, with 14 bases left in between. In DNA form, the CDR3 reads TGTGCCAGCAGTGATGAAGGGAGGAGTAGCAATCAGCCCCAGCATTTT. Amino acids: CASSDEGRSSNQPQHF.

The chain is built from TRBV30 and TRBJ1-3; the match to TRBD1 covers 8 bases. The CDR3 runs 16 residues. V lost 3 bases to trimming and J lost 0 bases; unmatched junction nucleotides: 7. Germline lookup yields CDR1 GTSNPN and CDR2 SVGIG (reference sequence). The CDR3 region has the DNA TGTGCCTGGAGCCGGGACAGGCTTCTCTCTGGAAACACCATATATTTT. Encoded protein: CAWSRDRLLSGNTIYF.

The chain recombines TRBV7-2 with TRBJ2-2, with D hard to call. The CDR3 runs to 13 residues. Germline assignment: CDR1 SGHTA and CDR2 FQGNSA. Trimming took off 1 base at V and 3 bases at J, with 3 bases between the two ends. This CDR3 is CASSLVYTGELFF. The CDR3 bases are TGTGCCAGCAGCTTAGTCTACACCGGGGAGCTGTTTTTT.

The V gene is TRBV19, the J gene TRBJ1-2; a weak D match, TRBD1 (5 bases). V lost 2 bases and J lost 4, with 11 bases in between. CDR3 length equals 14 residues. Germline CDR1 reads LNHDA; CDR2 reads SQIVND (reference sequence). DNA of the CDR3: TGTGCCAGTAGTATAAAGGGGTCCCTCTATGGCTACACCTTC. Protein product: CASSIKGSLYGYTF.

The genes are TRBV15 and TRBJ2-3, with 11 nucleotides matching TRBD1. V lost 2 bases, J lost 2 bases, and 9 bases stayed unmatched. The CDR3 is 18 residues long. Germline V gene data show CDR1 as LNHNV and CDR2 as YYDKDF (reference sequence). The CDR3: CATSRPRGQGVTTDTQYF. Here the CDR3 DNA reads TGTGCCACCAGCAGACCGAGGGGACAGGGGGTCACCACAGATACGCAGTATTTT.

The chain carries TRBV5-1 and TRBJ2-7; possible D gene TRBD1, 6 bases. Trimming removed 0 bases from V and 6 bases from J, with 13 bases in between. CDR3 length: 14 residues. CDR1 SGHRS and CDR2 YFSETQ come from the germline V gene. CDR3 nucleotide sequence: TGCGCCAGCAGCTTGGATGGGGGCCCGGGCGAGCAGTACTTC. Translation gives CASSLDGGPGEQYF.

A single count supports this clone. The chain links TRBV4-3 to TRBJ1-1, with TRBD1 matching 8 bases. CDR1 and CDR2 (germline): LGHNA, YSLEER. This CDR3 has 14 residues. V was pared by 3 bases and J by 7 bases, with 7 bases of the junction left unmatched. This CDR3 reads CASSHGQGNGEAFF. Written as DNA, the CDR3 is TGCGCCAGCAGCCACGGACAGGGAAACGGTGAAGCTTTCTTT.

V gene TRBV10-3 combines with J gene TRBJ2-5; 9 nucleotides agree with TRBD1. The V gene's germline CDR1 is ENHRY and CDR2 SYGVKD. J lost 3 bases, V lost 3 bases, and 2 bases had no gene match. The CDR3 has 14 amino acids. This CDR3 reads CAISDGTGKETQYF. The CDR3 DNA is TGTGCCATCAGTGATGGGACAGGGAAAGAGACCCAGTACTTC.

The chain couples TRBV29-1 to TRBJ1-1, with D possibly TRBD1 on 6 matching bases. Germline values: CDR1 SQVTM, CDR2 ANQGSEA. The length of the CDR3 is 13 residues. The V end lost 1 base, the J end lost 1 base, and 7 bases lay between the germline ends. Here the CDR3 DNA reads TGCAGCGTTGAAGGGGGACAGAACACTGAAGCTTTCTTT. It is translated as CSVEGGQNTEAFF. Full variable domain (remainder filled in from reference TRBV29-1 and TRBJ1-1): SAVISQKPSRDICQRGTSLTIQCQVDSQVTMMFWYRQQPGQSLTLIATANQGSEATYESGFVIDKFPISRPNLTFSTLTVSNMSPEDSSIYLCSVEGGQNTEAFFGQGTRLTVV.

This clone was counted once. The chain is built from TRBV7-9 and TRBJ2-1, with a possible D match to TRBD1 (5 bases). Germline V lookup: CDR1 SEHNR, CDR2 FQNEAQ (reference sequence). Trimming shortened V by 6 bases and J by 1 base, and 10 bases separated the two germline ends. The CDR3 consists of 14 residues. The CDR3 DNA follows: TGTGCCAGCAGGCCCGCAGGGTCCTACAATGAGCAGTTCTTC. As protein: CASRPAGSYNEQFF.

This clone was detected a few times. The chain employs TRBV4-3 and TRBJ2-5; tentatively, D is TRBD1 (6 bases). Germline CDR1 LGHNA, CDR2 YSLEER. The CDR3 loop spans 18 amino acids. Trimming removed 1 base from V and 5 bases from J, with 23 bases in between. The CDR3 loop is CASSQGYAGTYGGETQYF. The DNA of the CDR3 is TGCGCCAGCAGCCAAGGATACGCCGGGACATACGGTGGCGAGACCCAGTACTTC.

The chain couples TRBV19 to TRBJ1-6; D uncertain. V lost 6 bases, J lost 5 bases, and 11 bases lay in between. This CDR3 comprises 14 residues. Per germline, CDR1 LNHDA and CDR2 SQIVND (reference sequence). CDR3 residues: CASSYRGDNSPLHF. CDR3 nucleotides: TGTGCCAGTAGCTATCGGGGAGATAATTCACCCCTCCACTTT.

This clone was seen more than once but under ten times. The V and J genes are TRBV7-2 and TRBJ1-2, with D unclear. Germline-derived CDR1 and CDR2 are SGHTA and FQGNSA. Trimming removed 0 bases from V and 2 bases from J, with 13 bases in between. CDR3 length equals 16 residues. CDR3 sequence: CASSLAAATKNYGYTF. CDR3 DNA: TGTGCCAGCAGCTTAGCCGCAGCGACGAAGAACTATGGCTACACCTTC.

This sequence joins TRBV18 and TRBJ1-1; no clear D gene. CDR3 size: 14 residues. The V gene lost 7 bases and the J gene lost 1 base, with 13 bases spanning the gap. Per germline, CDR1 KGHSH and CDR2 LQKENI. CDR3 amino acids: CASFTSRENTEAFF. Written as DNA, the CDR3 is TGTGCCAGCTTTACCAGTCGGGAGAACACTGAAGCTTTCTTT.

The J gene is TRBJ2-6, the V gene TRBV9, with 9 bases matching TRBD2. The germline V gene encodes CDR1 SGDLS and CDR2 YYNGEE. The CDR3 consists of 17 residues. Germline trimming cut 0 bases from V and 1 base from J; bases unmatched to any gene: 2. The CDR3 protein is CASSVEAGGSGANVLTF. As DNA, the CDR3 is TGTGCCAGCAGCGTAGAAGCGGGAGGATCTGGGGCCAACGTCCTGACTTTC.

The chain links TRBV7-8 to TRBJ1-1; D gene uncertain. This CDR3 is built from 15 residues. Between the trimmed V and J ends, which lost 5 bases and 1 base, there was a span of 14 bases. CDR1 and CDR2 (germline): SGHVS, FQNEAQ. In nucleotides, the CDR3 is TGTGCCAGCAGCGCCCGACGGGGAACGAACACTGAAGCTTTCTTT. Translation: CASSARRGTNTEAFF.

V and J are TRBV28 and TRBJ2-7, with 7 bases matching TRBD2. The junction had 12 bases not matched to a gene; V was cut back by 3 bases and J by 1 base. The germline V gene encodes CDR1 MDHEN and CDR2 SYDVKM. The CDR3 is 17 amino acids. The CDR3 nucleotides are TGTGCCAGCAGTTTGGTAGTAGCGGGTTCATTATCCTACGAGCAGTACTTC. This codes for CASSLVVAGSLSYEQYF.

The chain couples TRBV29-1 to TRBJ2-7; TRBD2 is a possible D gene (5 bases). CDR3 length: 14 amino acids. The V end was cut by 2 bases, the J end by 2 bases, with 13 bases between. Germline V gene sequence: CDR1 SQVTM, CDR2 ANQGSEA. The CDR3 DNA is TGCAGCGTTGAACCGGACGGGGAAGCCTACGAGCAGTACTTC. It specifies CSVEPDGEAYEQYF.

V gene TRBV7-7 combines with J gene TRBJ1-4; possibly TRBD1 for D (6 bases). Trimming shortened V by 5 bases and J by 8 bases, and 21 bases separated the two germline ends. Germline V gives CDR1 SSHAT, CDR2 FNYEAQ (reference sequence). This CDR3 region has 16 residues. The CDR3: CASSHKPGHQGEKLFF. DNA for the CDR3: TGTGCCAGCAGCCATAAGCCGGGACACCAGGGGGAAAAACTGTTTTTT.